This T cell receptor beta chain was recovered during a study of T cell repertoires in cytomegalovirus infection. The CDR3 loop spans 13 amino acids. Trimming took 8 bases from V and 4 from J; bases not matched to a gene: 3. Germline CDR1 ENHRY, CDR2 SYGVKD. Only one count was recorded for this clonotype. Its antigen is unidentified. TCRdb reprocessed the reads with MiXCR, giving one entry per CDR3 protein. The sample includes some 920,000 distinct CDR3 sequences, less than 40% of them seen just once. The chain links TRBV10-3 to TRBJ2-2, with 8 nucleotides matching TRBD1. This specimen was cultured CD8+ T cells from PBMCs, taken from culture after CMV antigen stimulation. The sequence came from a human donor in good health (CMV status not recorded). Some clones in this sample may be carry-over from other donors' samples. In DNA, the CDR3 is TGTGCCATCGGACAGGGTCCCACCGGGGAGCTGTTTTTT. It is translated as CAIGQGPTGELFF.